This T cell receptor (beta chain) was obtained from a study of cytomegalovirus exposure and HLA in healthy donors. The V segment lost 4 bases and the J segment 3 bases; nucleotides outside the gene matches: 11. The CDR3 is 16 residues long. Germline V gene data show CDR1 as SGHRS and CDR2 as YFSETQ. 60 Vbeta and 13 Jbeta primers were used in PCR. Sequencing was performed with immunoSEQ multiplex PCR; in TCRdb, only in-frame clones are kept and a portion is missing. The sample carries about 180,000 clones, 65% to 85% recorded once. This chain connects TRBV5-1 to TRBJ2-5, with 8 bases identical to TRBD2. The sequenced sample was PBMCs. The receptor was derived from a woman in her forties or fifties in good health and CMV-seropositive. The CDR3 loop reads CASSVRRTGGEETQYF. The DNA for the CDR3 is TGCGCCAGCAGCGTTAGACGGACGGGAGGGGAAGAGACCCAGTACTTC.